This T cell receptor (beta chain) is from a study of CD8+ T cells in alopecia areata (dated by TCRdb to 2017 to 2018). Background on the whole study: Treated patients were enrolled in an open-label pilot trial of oral tofacitinib at 5 to 10 mg twice daily for moderate-to-severe alopecia areata. Human TCRbeta sequencing covered scalp tissue and sorted CD4+ and CD8+ peripheral blood T cells from patchy and totalis/universalis alopecia areata patients and healthy controls. Biopsies were taken from tofacitinib-treated patients at baseline and at 4 and 24 weeks of treatment, and a later scalp biopsy was taken in several of the tofacitinib-treated patients. For the treated patients, the SALT score, which quantifies what percentage of scalp surface area is affected, served as the measure of disease severity. RNA was extracted with the PAXgene miRNA kit for fixed scalp, the miRNeasy kit for PBMCs, and the RNeasy kit for mouse skin. Scalp clonality was compared across normal scalp (n=4), patchy alopecia areata scalp (n=8), and alopecia totalis/universalis scalp (n=8). Patients received tofacitinib for 6 to 18 months and were then followed off drug for 6 months to check for delayed response and recurrence. TCRbeta CDR3 regions were amplified by immunoSEQ multiplex PCR with 35 Vbeta forward and 13 Jbeta reverse primers. In both human patients and the C3H/HeJ mouse model, the study applied high-throughput TCRbeta sequencing to look at T cell clonal expansion in alopecia areata.

The full study reports these points: Many expanded lesional clones persisted in scalp and blood during tofacitinib treatment, which may partly explain relapse after stopping treatment. Unlike mouse skin, which is dominated by gammadelta T cells, normal human skin has resident alphabeta T cells that are also sequenced, and this complicates analysis of the scalp TCR repertoire. Shared TCR sequences between patients were less evident than in mice, which may be partly attributable to HLA diversity in the patient population. The treated cohort was small, with a single nonresponder, so links between baseline CD8+ expansion and response need larger studies. Compared with normal scalp, lesional scalp had higher clonality and more expanded CD8+ clones, particularly in alopecia totalis/universalis, a pattern that suggests antigenic drive. Tofacitinib significantly decreased scalp clonality and the number of expanded CD8+ clones among the top 100 scalp clones.

With respect to this clone: The specificity of this receptor is unknown. No qualities accompany the bases; no much larger clone lies one base away.

The time point label for this specimen denotes: 24 weeks on oral tofacitinib. The treatment or condition label, read with the paper, signifies: oral pan-JAK inhibitor, 5-10 mg twice daily. Lesional scalp punch biopsies and peripheral blood were collected from alopecia areata patients. PBMCs were isolated by density centrifugation and stained for CD3, CD4 and CD8, after which CD4+ and CD8+ T cells were sorted on a FACSAria. Libraries were constructed by the immunoSEQ multiplex PCR assay. RNA was extracted from all samples and reverse transcribed into cDNA as template for TCR sequencing. SuperScript III was used for first-strand cDNA synthesis, primed with a 2:1 mix of oligo-dT and random hexamers. A synthetic immune receptor repertoire was used to assess amplification bias, and residual bias was removed computationally. The paper's data handling went like this. Raw reads were preprocessed to remove errors, and CDR3 was defined by IMGT conventions from the conserved cysteine to phenylalanine. Clonality was computed as 1 minus the Shannon entropy, with the entropy normalized by log2 of the number of productive unique TCRs. Scalp TCRbeta sequences were cross-referenced with sorted blood CD4 and CD8 repertoires so that the CD4 or CD8 identity of scalp clones could be inferred. Sourced from immuneACCESS, this table was stored by TCRdb with only in-frame sequences that have V and J called. A share of the clones is absent; for the studies checked, an unresolved V gene accounts for under half, and the remainder has no known explanation. The D gene and trimming were derived from the DNA, and the V and J assignments and clone size from that table. The sample table lists 90,000 to 120,000 clones, roughly 84% of them with a count of one. The ten largest clones represent roughly 25% of the sample.

CDR1 is given as MNHEY and CDR2 as SVGAGI, both from the germline V gene. Trimming costs V 2 bases and J 0 bases, and their ends lie 13 bases apart. There are 16 amino acids in the CDR3, from cysteine to phenylalanine inclusive. The kept DNA is CDR3 alone, 48 bases in frame from the first base. The specimen comprised CD8+ T cells sorted from blood, sampled at week 24, from a patient treated with tofacitinib. The chain was built from TRBV6-5 and TRBJ2-5; TRBD1 is a possible D gene, resting on 6 matching bases. The sequence came from a human donor with alopecia areata. The nucleotide sequence is TGTGCCAGCAGTTACACCGGACAGCTGTACCAAGAGACCCAGTACTTC. It codes for CASSYTGQLYQETQYF.